A selection of T cell receptor beta chains follows, all from one sample in a study of graft-versus-host responses after intestinal transplantation. The method was immunoSEQ multiplex PCR; TCRdb's version includes in-frame clones alone and lacks a portion of them. The table has about 120,000 clones, 80% to 95% seen once; the top ten hold around 0.12%. These TCRs are of unknown antigen specificity. Sequenced here: unstimulated CD4+ T cells sorted from spleen or lymph node cells, sampled before intestinal transplant. These receptors were obtained from a human donor who received an intestinal transplant. Each CDR3 is given with its conserved first and last residue. The order of the fields is clone size, J gene, D gene, V gene, CDR3 DNA, CDR3 protein. The D gene is left open where the match is weak. Not all rows give a size; the values are once, few, many and, for expanded clones, a class.

abundance: .
j_gene: TRBJ2-2
d_gene: .
v_gene: TRBV5-4
CDR3nt: TGTGCCAGCAGCTTGGGAGGGGTGAAAACCGGGGAGCTGTTTTTT
CDR3aa: CASSLGGVKTGELFF

abundance: .
j_gene: TRBJ1-5
d_gene: TRBD1
v_gene: TRBV28
CDR3nt: TGTGCCAGCAGGGGACAGGGATATCAGCCCCAGCATTTT
CDR3aa: CASRGQGYQPQHF

abundance: .
j_gene: TRBJ1-3
d_gene: .
v_gene: TRBV6-1
CDR3nt: TGTGCCAGCACCCAGCCTGGACGACAAGGAAACACCATATATTTT
CDR3aa: CASTQPGRQGNTIYF

abundance: .
j_gene: TRBJ2-7
d_gene: .
v_gene: TRBV7-6
CDR3nt: TGTGCCAGCAGCTTAAGTGCGGGAATCCCCTACGAGCAGTACTTC
CDR3aa: CASSLSAGIPYEQYF

abundance: once
j_gene: TRBJ2-1
d_gene: .
v_gene: TRBV4-3
CDR3nt: TGCGCCAGCAGCCAGTCGGGGCTAGGGGTCAATGAGCAGTTCTTC
CDR3aa: CASSQSGLGVNEQFF

abundance: .
j_gene: TRBJ1-5
d_gene: TRBD1
v_gene: TRBV6-6
CDR3nt: TGTGCCAGCGCTCCCGGGACAGGTAATCAGCCCCAGCATTTT
CDR3aa: CASAPGTGNQPQHF

abundance: .
j_gene: TRBJ2-1
d_gene: TRBD1
v_gene: TRBV5-6
CDR3nt: TGTGCCAGCAGCTACGACAGGGGTGGCTACAATGAGCAGTTCTTC
CDR3aa: CASSYDRGGYNEQFF

abundance: .
j_gene: TRBJ1-2
d_gene: .
v_gene: TRBV11-2
CDR3nt: TGTGCCAGCAGCTCACCCTCGGGACGGGACCGCTATGGCTACACCTTC
CDR3aa: CASSSPSGRDRYGYTF

abundance: once
j_gene: TRBJ2-2
d_gene: .
v_gene: TRBV5-1
CDR3nt: TGCGCCAGCAGCTTGCTGGGTCCTACAAACACCGGGGAGCTGTTTTTT
CDR3aa: CASSLLGPTNTGELFF

abundance: few
j_gene: TRBJ2-1
d_gene: .
v_gene: TRBV7-3
CDR3nt: TGTGCCAGCAGCTTAATGGGGAATGAGCAGTTCTTC
CDR3aa: CASSLMGNEQFF

abundance: .
j_gene: TRBJ2-5
d_gene: TRBD1
v_gene: TRBV5-1
CDR3nt: TGCGCCAGCAGCTCCAGACAGGGGGCAAGGGAGACCCAGTACTTC
CDR3aa: CASSSRQGARETQYF

abundance: .
j_gene: TRBJ1-1
d_gene: .
v_gene: TRBV7-2
CDR3nt: TGTGCCAGCAGCTTCGGGCCGCATTCGACTGAAGCTTTCTTT
CDR3aa: CASSFGPHSTEAFF

abundance: .
j_gene: TRBJ2-7
d_gene: .
v_gene: TRBV27
CDR3nt: TGTGCCACCTCCCCTCTGGGTTCAACTACCTACGAGCAGTACTTC
CDR3aa: CATSPLGSTTYEQYF

abundance: .
j_gene: TRBJ2-3
d_gene: .
v_gene: TRBV6-5
CDR3nt: TGTGCCAGCAGTTACTCGATGTACACAGATACGCAGTATTTT
CDR3aa: CASSYSMYTDTQYF

abundance: .
j_gene: TRBJ1-1
d_gene: .
v_gene: TRBV11-2
CDR3nt: TGTGCCAGCATCTTCGATGGGGGTCTTAACACTGAAGCTTTCTTT
CDR3aa: CASIFDGGLNTEAFF

abundance: .
j_gene: TRBJ2-5
d_gene: TRBD2
v_gene: TRBV9
CDR3nt: TGTGCCAGCAGCGTAAGTAGCGGGAGTTCGAGCTTTAGGGAGACCCAGTACTTC
CDR3aa: CASSVSSGSSSFRETQYF

abundance: .
j_gene: TRBJ2-7
d_gene: .
v_gene: TRBV28
CDR3nt: TGTGCCAGCCTTGACAGGAACTCCTACGAGCAGTACTTC
CDR3aa: CASLDRNSYEQYF

abundance: .
j_gene: TRBJ2-7
d_gene: TRBD2
v_gene: TRBV10-1
CDR3nt: TGCGCCAACCCTACCCCGGGACTAGCGGGAGGGCCCCACGAGCAGTACTTC
CDR3aa: CANPTPGLAGGPHEQYF

abundance: .
j_gene: TRBJ2-7
d_gene: TRBD2
v_gene: TRBV27
CDR3nt: TGTGCCAGCAGTTTATTACTAGCGGGAGGGCCCCACGAGCAGTACTTC
CDR3aa: CASSLLLAGGPHEQYF

abundance: .
j_gene: TRBJ1-2
d_gene: .
v_gene: TRBV29-1
CDR3nt: TGCAGCGCCAGGGTCGACTATGGCTACACCTTC
CDR3aa: CSARVDYGYTF

abundance: .
j_gene: TRBJ2-1
d_gene: .
v_gene: TRBV7-9
CDR3nt: TGTGCCAGCAGTCCCCCGGGACTCTACAATGAGCAGTTCTTC
CDR3aa: CASSPPGLYNEQFF

abundance: .
j_gene: TRBJ1-5
d_gene: .
v_gene: TRBV4-1
CDR3nt: TGCGCCAGCAGCCATAAGGGCACCGACACGTTGGGCAATCAGCCCCAGCATTTT
CDR3aa: CASSHKGTDTLGNQPQHF

abundance: .
j_gene: TRBJ2-7
d_gene: .
v_gene: TRBV19
CDR3nt: TGTGCCAGTAGTAAAGTCGGGCGCGAGCAGTACTTC
CDR3aa: CASSKVGREQYF

abundance: .
j_gene: TRBJ2-3
d_gene: TRBD2
v_gene: TRBV18
CDR3nt: TGTGCCAGCTCAAGGGCCCTGGCGGGAGTGGGCGGCACAGATACGCAGTATTTT
CDR3aa: CASSRALAGVGGTDTQYF

abundance: .
j_gene: TRBJ2-1
d_gene: .
v_gene: TRBV5-4
CDR3nt: TGTGCCAGCAGCTTGGCTGCTACCCGTAACTACAATGAGCAGTTCTTC
CDR3aa: CASSLAATRNYNEQFF

abundance: .
j_gene: TRBJ1-3
d_gene: .
v_gene: TRBV5-1
CDR3nt: TGCGCCAGCAGCGAGGGCTCGGGAAACACCATATATTTT
CDR3aa: CASSEGSGNTIYF

abundance: .
j_gene: TRBJ2-5
d_gene: TRBD2
v_gene: TRBV7-7
CDR3nt: TGTGCTAGCAGCCGCCGGGGGGAGGCAGTGGAGACCCAGTACTTC
CDR3aa: CASSRRGEAVETQYF

abundance: .
j_gene: TRBJ1-5
d_gene: TRBD1
v_gene: TRBV5-6
CDR3nt: TGTGCCAGCAGCTTCGGACAGGGCAATCAGCCCCAGCATTTT
CDR3aa: CASSFGQGNQPQHF

abundance: once
j_gene: TRBJ2-2
d_gene: .
v_gene: TRBV5-1
CDR3nt: TGCGCCAGCAGCTCGGGACTTTCTAACACCGGGGAGCTGTTTTTT
CDR3aa: CASSSGLSNTGELFF

abundance: .
j_gene: TRBJ2-1
d_gene: .
v_gene: TRBV7-8
CDR3nt: TGTGCCAGCAGCTTAGAAGTGAGACTAGTGGGCGGCAATGAGCAGTTCTTC
CDR3aa: CASSLEVRLVGGNEQFF

abundance: .
j_gene: TRBJ1-5
d_gene: .
v_gene: TRBV30
CDR3nt: TGTGCCTGGAGTGTACGTCTTAAGGGCCGAAATCAGCCCCAGCATTTT
CDR3aa: CAWSVRLKGRNQPQHF

abundance: .
j_gene: TRBJ1-5
d_gene: TRBD1
v_gene: TRBV19
CDR3nt: TGTGCCAGTAGTGCCGAGGGACAGGGACGGCAGCCCCAGCATTTT
CDR3aa: CASSAEGQGRQPQHF

abundance: .
j_gene: TRBJ2-3
d_gene: TRBD2
v_gene: TRBV18
CDR3nt: TGTGCCAGCTCACCACCGGGGAGGCTAGCGGTCTCCACAGATACGCAGTATTTT
CDR3aa: CASSPPGRLAVSTDTQYF

abundance: .
j_gene: TRBJ1-5
d_gene: .
v_gene: TRBV21-1
CDR3nt: TGTGCCAGCAGCAAAGTAGGGGAAGGACATGGCCGCAATCAGCCCCAGCATTTT
CDR3aa: CASSKVGEGHGRNQPQHF

abundance: .
j_gene: TRBJ1-2
d_gene: TRBD1
v_gene: TRBV30
CDR3nt: TGTGCCTGGAGAAAAGGACAGGGGGCTAGCTATGGCTACACCTTC
CDR3aa: CAWRKGQGASYGYTF

abundance: .
j_gene: TRBJ2-7
d_gene: TRBD2
v_gene: TRBV7-3
CDR3nt: TGTGCCAGCAGCTTAACAGCGGGAGTCGGCGAGCAGTACTTC
CDR3aa: CASSLTAGVGEQYF

abundance: .
j_gene: TRBJ2-7
d_gene: TRBD2
v_gene: TRBV5-4
CDR3nt: TGTGCCAGCAGCCGATTAGCGGGAGTGACCTACGAGCAGTACTTC
CDR3aa: CASSRLAGVTYEQYF

abundance: once
j_gene: TRBJ1-1
d_gene: .
v_gene: TRBV27
CDR3nt: TGTGCCAGCAACCACGGGAGGGGGGGGAGCACTGAAGCTTTCTTT
CDR3aa: CASNHGRGGSTEAFF

abundance: .
j_gene: TRBJ2-5
d_gene: TRBD1
v_gene: TRBV9
CDR3nt: TGTGCCAGCAGCCCGACAGGGGGCTTAGAGACCCAGTACTTC
CDR3aa: CASSPTGGLETQYF

abundance: .
j_gene: TRBJ2-1
d_gene: TRBD1
v_gene: TRBV2
CDR3nt: TGTGCCAGCAGTAACAGGGGGCGTGGGTACAATGAGCAGTTCTTC
CDR3aa: CASSNRGRGYNEQFF

abundance: few
j_gene: TRBJ2-1
d_gene: TRBD2
v_gene: TRBV19
CDR3nt: TGTGCCAGTAGGGACACCGGGACTAGCGTCAATGAGCAGTTCTTC
CDR3aa: CASRDTGTSVNEQFF